This record looks at one T cell receptor beta chain sequence and its context. As yet, its antigen is unknown. Repertoires were generated with immunoSEQ multiplex PCR, while TCRdb's copy carries only in-frame clones and drops some. The data show roughly 42,000 clones, 65% to 90% seen once. The sample originates from a study of lymphopenia after photon versus proton radiotherapy. Study-wide results and caveats: Larger post-nadir TCR diversity loss correlated inversely with survival in deceased patients. Post-nadir diversity loss with photons came from oligoclonal expansion, particularly CD8+ Temra cells. Authors raise, but do not show, better survival with proton therapy. Under photons, naive T cells and diversity fell while effector/memory populations rose.

This TCR was sampled from a man aged 35-49 years with gastric cancer. Here the sequenced sample was peripheral blood, taken from a patient treated with photon-based radiotherapy.

CDR3 residues: CASSYSRLGKDTEAFF. The CDR3 region has the DNA TGTGCCAGCAGTTACTCGAGGTTGGGGAAAGACACTGAAGCTTTCTTT. This sequence joins TRBV6-5 and TRBJ1-1, with unresolved D. V was trimmed by 0 bases and J by 3 bases, leaving 14 bases between them. CDR3 length: 16 amino acids. Per the germline V gene, CDR1 is MNHEY and CDR2 is SVGAGI.